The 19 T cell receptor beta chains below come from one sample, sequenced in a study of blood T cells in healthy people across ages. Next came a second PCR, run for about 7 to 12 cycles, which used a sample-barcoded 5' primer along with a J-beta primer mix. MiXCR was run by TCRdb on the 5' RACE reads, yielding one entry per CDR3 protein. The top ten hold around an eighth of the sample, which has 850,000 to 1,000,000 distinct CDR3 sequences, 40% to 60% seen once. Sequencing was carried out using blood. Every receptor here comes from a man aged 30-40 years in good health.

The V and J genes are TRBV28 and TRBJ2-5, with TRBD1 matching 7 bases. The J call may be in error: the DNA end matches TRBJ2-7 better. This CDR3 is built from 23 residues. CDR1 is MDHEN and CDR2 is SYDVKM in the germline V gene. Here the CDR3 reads CASSGLRQGDLNINGEISYEQYF. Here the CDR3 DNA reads TGTGCCAGTAGTGGGCTGAGGCAGGGGGATCTAAACATAAATGGGGAAATTTCCTACGAGCAGTACTTC.

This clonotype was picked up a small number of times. The CDR3 here is CASSVEAGPSYEQYF. The DNA of the CDR3 is TGTGCCAGCAGCGTAGAGGCGGGGCCTTCCTACGAGCAGTACTTC. This chain connects TRBV9 to TRBJ2-7, with D tentatively TRBD2 (6 bases). The CDR3 contains 15 residues. Germline CDR1 reads SGDLS; CDR2 reads YYNGEE. Trimming cost V 0 bases and J 1 base, with 11 bases left between them. Together with reference TRBV9 and TRBJ2-7, the CDR3 gives the full variable domain: DSGVTQTPKHLITATGQRVTLRCSPRSGDLSVYWYQQSLDQGLQFLIQYYNGEERAKGNILERFSAQQFPDLHSELNLSSLELGDSALYFCASSVEAGPSYEQYFGPGTRLTVT.

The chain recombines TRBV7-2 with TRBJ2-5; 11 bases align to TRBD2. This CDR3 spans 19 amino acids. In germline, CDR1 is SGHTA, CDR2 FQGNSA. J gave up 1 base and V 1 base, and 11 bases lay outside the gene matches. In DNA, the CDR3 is TGTGCCAGCAGCTTAGAGGGATTTTCTAGCGGGGGGCCCCAAGAGACCCAGTACTTC. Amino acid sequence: CASSLEGFSSGGPQETQYF. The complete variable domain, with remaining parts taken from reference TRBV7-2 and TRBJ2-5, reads GAGVSQSPSNKVTEKGKDVELRCDPISGHTALYWYRQSLGQGLEFLIYFQGNSAPDKSGLPSDRFSAERTGGSVSTLTIQRTQQEDSAVYLCASSLEGFSSGGPQETQYFGPGTRLLVL.

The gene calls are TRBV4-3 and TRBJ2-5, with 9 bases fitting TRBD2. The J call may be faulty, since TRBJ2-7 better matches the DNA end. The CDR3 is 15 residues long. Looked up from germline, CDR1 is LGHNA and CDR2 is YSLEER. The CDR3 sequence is CASSQEAGGWDEQYF. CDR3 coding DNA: TGCGCCAGCAGCCAAGAAGCGGGGGGTTGGGACGAGCAGTACTTC.

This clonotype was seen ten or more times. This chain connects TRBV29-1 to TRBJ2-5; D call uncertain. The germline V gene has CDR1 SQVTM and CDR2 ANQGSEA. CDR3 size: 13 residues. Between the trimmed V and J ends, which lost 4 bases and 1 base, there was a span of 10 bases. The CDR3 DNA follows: TGCAGCGTTGCCTTCAATTCCCAAGAGACCCAGTACTTC. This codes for CSVAFNSQETQYF. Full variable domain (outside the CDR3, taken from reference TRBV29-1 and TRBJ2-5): SAVISQKPSRDICQRGTSLTIQCQVDSQVTMMFWYRQQPGQSLTLIATANQGSEATYESGFVIDKFPISRPNLTFSTLTVSNMSPEDSSIYLCSVAFNSQETQYFGPGTRLLVL.

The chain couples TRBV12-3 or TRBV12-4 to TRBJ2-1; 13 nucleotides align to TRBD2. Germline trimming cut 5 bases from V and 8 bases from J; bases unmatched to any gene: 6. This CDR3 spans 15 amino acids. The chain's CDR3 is CASSIRTSGSDEQFF. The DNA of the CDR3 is TGTGCCAGCAGTATCCGGACTAGCGGGAGTGATGAGCAGTTCTTC.

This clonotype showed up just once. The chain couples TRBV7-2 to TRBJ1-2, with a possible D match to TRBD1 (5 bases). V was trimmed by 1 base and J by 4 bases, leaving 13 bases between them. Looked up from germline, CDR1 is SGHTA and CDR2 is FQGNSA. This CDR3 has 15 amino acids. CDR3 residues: CASSLVPQGVYGYTF. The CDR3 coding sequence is TGTGCCAGCAGCTTAGTCCCACAAGGGGTCTATGGCTACACCTTC.

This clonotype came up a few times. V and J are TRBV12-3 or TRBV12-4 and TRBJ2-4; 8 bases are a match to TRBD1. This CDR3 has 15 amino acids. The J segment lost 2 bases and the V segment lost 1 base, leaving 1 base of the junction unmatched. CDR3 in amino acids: CASSLGTGPKNIQYF. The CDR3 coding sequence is TGTGCCAGCAGTTTAGGGACAGGGCCCAAAAACATTCAGTACTTC.

In DNA form, the CDR3 reads TGTGCCAGCAGCTTGCTGGTGGGACTAGACCAAGAGACCCAGTACTTC. It translates to CASSLLVGLDQETQYF. The chain recombines TRBV5-6 with TRBJ2-5, with 8 positions matching TRBD2. Germline CDR1 is SGHDT and CDR2 is YYEEEE. Trimming removed 1 base from V and 0 bases from J; junction bases left unmatched: 5. This CDR3 contains 16 residues.

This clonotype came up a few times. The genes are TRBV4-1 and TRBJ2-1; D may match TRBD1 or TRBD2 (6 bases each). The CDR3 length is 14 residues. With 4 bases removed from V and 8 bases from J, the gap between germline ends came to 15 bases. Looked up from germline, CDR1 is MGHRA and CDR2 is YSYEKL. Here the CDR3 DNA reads TGCGCCAGCAGCCTGGGTATCGGGGGCCATGAGCAGTTCTTC. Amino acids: CASSLGIGGHEQFF.

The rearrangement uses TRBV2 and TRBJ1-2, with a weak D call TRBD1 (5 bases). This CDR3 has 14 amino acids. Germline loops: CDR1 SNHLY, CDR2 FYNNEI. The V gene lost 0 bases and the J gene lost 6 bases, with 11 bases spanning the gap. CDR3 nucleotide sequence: TGTGCCAGCAGTGAAGCGCTTGGGGGTGATGGCTACACCTTC. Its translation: CASSEALGGDGYTF.

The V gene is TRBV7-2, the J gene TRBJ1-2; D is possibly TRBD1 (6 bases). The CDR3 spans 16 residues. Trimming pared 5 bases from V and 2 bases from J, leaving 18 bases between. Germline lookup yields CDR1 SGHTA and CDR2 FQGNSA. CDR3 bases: TGTGCCAGCAGCCCTTCAGAGATACAGGGAAACTATGGCTACACCTTC. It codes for CASSPSEIQGNYGYTF.

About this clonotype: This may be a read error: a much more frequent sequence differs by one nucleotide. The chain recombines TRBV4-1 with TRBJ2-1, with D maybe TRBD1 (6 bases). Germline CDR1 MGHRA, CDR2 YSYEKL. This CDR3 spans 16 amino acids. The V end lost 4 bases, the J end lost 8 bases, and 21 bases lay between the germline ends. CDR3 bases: TGCGCCAGCAGCCCACGACAAGGACAGAGTATTTATGAGCAGTTCTTC. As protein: CASSPRQGQSIYEQFF.

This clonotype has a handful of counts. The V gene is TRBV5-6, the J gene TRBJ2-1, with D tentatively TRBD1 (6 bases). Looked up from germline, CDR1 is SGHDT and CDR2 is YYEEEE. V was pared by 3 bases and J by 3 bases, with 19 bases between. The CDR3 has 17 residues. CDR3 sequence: CASSWNPRDKIYNEQFF. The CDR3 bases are TGTGCCAGCAGCTGGAACCCTCGGGACAAAATCTACAATGAGCAGTTCTTC.

CDR3 coding DNA: TGTGCCATCAGTGCGTTCGCGACAGGGACATACAATGAGCAGTTCTTC. As protein: CAISAFATGTYNEQFF. V usage is TRBV10-3 and J usage is TRBJ2-1, with TRBD1 identical over 7 bases. From germline, CDR1 is ENHRY and CDR2 SYGVKD. The CDR3 consists of 16 residues. Trimming cost V 4 bases and J 4 bases; bases outside gene matches: 10.

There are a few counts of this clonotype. CDR3: CASTYGGAVYEQYF. As DNA, the CDR3 is TGTGCCAGCACCTACGGGGGGGCGGTCTACGAGCAGTACTTC. The V and J genes are TRBV6-7 and TRBJ2-7, with 8 bases fitting TRBD2. TRBV6-7 belongs to the ORF category, with a function that is uncertain. The CDR3 is made up of 14 amino acids. V shed 7 bases, J shed 3 bases, and the junction held 8 bases outside the gene matches.

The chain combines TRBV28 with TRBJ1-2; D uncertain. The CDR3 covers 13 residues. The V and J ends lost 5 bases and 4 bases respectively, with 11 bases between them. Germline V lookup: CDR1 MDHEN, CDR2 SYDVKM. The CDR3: CASSPGYSYGYTF. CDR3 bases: TGTGCCAGCAGTCCTGGATATTCCTATGGCTACACCTTC.

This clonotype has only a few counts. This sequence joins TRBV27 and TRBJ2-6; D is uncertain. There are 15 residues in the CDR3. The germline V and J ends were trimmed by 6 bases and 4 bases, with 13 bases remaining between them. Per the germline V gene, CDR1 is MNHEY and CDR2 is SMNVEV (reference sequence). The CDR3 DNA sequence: TGTGCCAGCAGCCCCCCCTACTCAGGGGCCAACGTCCTGACTTTC. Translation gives CASSPPYSGANVLTF.

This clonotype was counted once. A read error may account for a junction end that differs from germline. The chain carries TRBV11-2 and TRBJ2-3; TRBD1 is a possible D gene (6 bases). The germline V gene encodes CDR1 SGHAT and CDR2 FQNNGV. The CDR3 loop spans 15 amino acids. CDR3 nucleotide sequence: TGTGCCAGCAGCTTAGATCAGGGGATGACAGATACGCAGTGTTTT. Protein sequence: CASSLDQGMTDTQCF.